The clone carrying this T cell receptor (beta chain) was seen a few times. Its antigen is not identified. A NOSPECS grade of at least 4, a Clinical Activity Score of at least 3 and duration under 3 months were recorded in ophthalmopathy patients. Each diagnosis drew on symptoms, thyroxine, TRAb, thyroid ultrasound and orbital computed tomography findings. 10 ml of fresh peripheral blood supplied the PBMCs. The CDR3 length is 13 residues. Trimming took off 4 bases at V and 7 bases at J, with 16 bases between the two ends. Germline CDR1 reads GTSNPN; CDR2 reads SVGIG (reference sequence). The sample originates from a study of T cells in Graves' hyperthyroidism and ophthalmopathy. Findings and limits, study-wide: Ophthalmopathy was told apart from stable hyperthyroidism by a 13 V-J model.

TCR beta CDR3 sequences were amplified from RNA transcripts. HTBI primers drove first-round RT-PCR of the TCR CDR3. TCRdb re-called the multiplex PCR reads with MiXCR, one entry per CDR3 protein. This table has fewer than 400,000 distinct CDR3 sequences, over 13% appearing once. The receptor was derived from a middle-aged man with Graves' ophthalmopathy. The specimen sequenced was blood. The gene calls are TRBV30 and TRBJ2-5; tentatively, D is TRBD2 (6 bases). CDR3 in amino acids: CAWKGSGVGTQYF. CDR3 nucleotide sequence: TGTGCCTGGAAAGGGTCGGGGGTGGGGACCCAGTACTTC.